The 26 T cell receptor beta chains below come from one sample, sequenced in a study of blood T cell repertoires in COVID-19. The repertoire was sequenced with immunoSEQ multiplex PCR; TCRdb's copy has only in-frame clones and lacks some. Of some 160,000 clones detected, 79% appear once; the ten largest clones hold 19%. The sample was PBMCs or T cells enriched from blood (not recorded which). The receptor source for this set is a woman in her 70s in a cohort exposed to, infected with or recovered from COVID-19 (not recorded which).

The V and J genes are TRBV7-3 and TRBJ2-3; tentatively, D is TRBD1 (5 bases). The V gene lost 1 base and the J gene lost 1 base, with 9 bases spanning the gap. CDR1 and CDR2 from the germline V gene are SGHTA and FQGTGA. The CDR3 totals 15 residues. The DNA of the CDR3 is TGTGCCAGCAGCTTAAGGGGCTCTGGCACAGATACGCAGTATTTT. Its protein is CASSLRGSGTDTQYF.

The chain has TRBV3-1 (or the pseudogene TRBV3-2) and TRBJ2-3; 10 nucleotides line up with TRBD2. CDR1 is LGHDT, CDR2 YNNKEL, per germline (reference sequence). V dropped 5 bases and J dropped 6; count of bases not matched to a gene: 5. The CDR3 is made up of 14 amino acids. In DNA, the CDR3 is TGTGCCAGCAGCTCAGCGGGAGGGTCGGATACGCAGTATTTT. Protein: CASSSAGGSDTQYF.

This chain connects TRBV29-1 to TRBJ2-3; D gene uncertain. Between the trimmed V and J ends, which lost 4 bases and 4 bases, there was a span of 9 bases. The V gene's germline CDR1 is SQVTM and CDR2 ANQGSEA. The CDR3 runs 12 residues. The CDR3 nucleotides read TGCAGCGTTGGGGCCGGCTCAGATACGCAGTATTTT. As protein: CSVGAGSDTQYF.

CDR3 DNA: TGTGCCAGCTCACCCCCTCTGGGGCGGGATTTCTCCTACGAGCAGTACTTC. Its translation is CASSPPLGRDFSYEQYF. The V gene is TRBV18, the J gene TRBJ2-7; tentatively, D is TRBD2 (6 bases). Germline CDR1 and CDR2: KGHSH and LQKENI. V was clipped by 3 bases and J by 0 bases, with 18 bases between them. The CDR3 is 17 amino acids.

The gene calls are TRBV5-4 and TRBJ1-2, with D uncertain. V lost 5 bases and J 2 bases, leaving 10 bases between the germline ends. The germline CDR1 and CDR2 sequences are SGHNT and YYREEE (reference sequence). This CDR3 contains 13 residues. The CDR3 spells CASRYTENYGYTF. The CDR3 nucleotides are TGTGCCAGCAGGTACACAGAAAACTATGGCTACACCTTC.

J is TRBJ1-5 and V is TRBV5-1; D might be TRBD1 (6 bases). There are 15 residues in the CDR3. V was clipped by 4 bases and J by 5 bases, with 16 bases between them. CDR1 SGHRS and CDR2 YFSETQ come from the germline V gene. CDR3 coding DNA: TGCGCCAGCAGCGAAATGGACAGTACTTATCAGCCCCAGCATTTT. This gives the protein CASSEMDSTYQPQHF.

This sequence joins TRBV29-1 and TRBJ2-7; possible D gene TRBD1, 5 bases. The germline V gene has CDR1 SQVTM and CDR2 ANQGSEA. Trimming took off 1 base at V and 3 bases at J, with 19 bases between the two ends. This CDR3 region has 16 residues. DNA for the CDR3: TGCAGCGTTGAAGTAACGACAGCCCTATTCGGCTACGAGCAGTACTTC. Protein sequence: CSVEVTTALFGYEQYF.

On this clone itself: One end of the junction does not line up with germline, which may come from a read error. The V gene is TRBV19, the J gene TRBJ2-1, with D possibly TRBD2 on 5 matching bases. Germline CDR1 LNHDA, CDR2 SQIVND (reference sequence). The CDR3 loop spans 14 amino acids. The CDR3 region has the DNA TGTGCCAGTAGCATAGGACTCAGAATTAATGAGCAGTTCTTC. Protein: CASSIGLRINEQFF.

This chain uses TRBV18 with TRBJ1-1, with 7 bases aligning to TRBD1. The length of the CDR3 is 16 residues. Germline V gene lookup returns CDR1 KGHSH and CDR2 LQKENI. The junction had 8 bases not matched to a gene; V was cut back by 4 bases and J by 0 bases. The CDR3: CASSLGQLSMNTEAFF. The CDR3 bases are TGTGCCAGCTCACTGGGACAGCTTAGCATGAACACTGAAGCTTTCTTT.

The CDR3: CASSSQRGSSSNTIYF. The CDR3 DNA is TGTGCCAGCAGCTCCCAGCGGGGAAGTTCCAGCAACACCATATATTTT. The chain couples TRBV5-4 to TRBJ1-3; no clear D gene. V was trimmed by 3 bases and J by 7 bases, leaving 20 bases between them. Germline lookup yields CDR1 SGHNT and CDR2 YYREEE (reference sequence). This CDR3 has 16 amino acids.

The CDR3 spells CASSGSGLAGSYNEQFF. In DNA form, the CDR3 reads TGTGCCAGCAGTGGGAGCGGACTAGCGGGCTCCTACAATGAGCAGTTCTTC. V is TRBV6-1 and J is TRBJ2-1, with TRBD2 matching 11 bases. The CDR3 is 17 residues long. Germline V gene sequence: CDR1 MNHNS, CDR2 SASEGT. The trim removed 4 bases at V and 0 bases at J, leaving 5 bases unmatched.

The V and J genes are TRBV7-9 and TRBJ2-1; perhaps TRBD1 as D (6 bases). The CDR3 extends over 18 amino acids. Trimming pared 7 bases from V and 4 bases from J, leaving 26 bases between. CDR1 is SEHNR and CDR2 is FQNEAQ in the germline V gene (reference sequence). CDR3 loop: CASIKATRQDSFYNEQFF. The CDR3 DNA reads TGTGCCAGCATCAAGGCTACCAGACAGGACTCTTTTTACAATGAGCAGTTCTTC.

The CDR3: CASSWSSGNTIYF. CDR3 DNA sequence: TGTGCCAGCAGCTGGAGCTCTGGAAACACCATATATTTT. This chain joins TRBV3-1 (or the pseudogene TRBV3-2) and TRBJ1-3, with D unclear. The CDR3 runs to 13 residues. V dropped 5 bases and J dropped 0 bases, with 5 bases sitting between them. Germline CDR1 is LGHDT and CDR2 is YNNKEL (reference sequence).

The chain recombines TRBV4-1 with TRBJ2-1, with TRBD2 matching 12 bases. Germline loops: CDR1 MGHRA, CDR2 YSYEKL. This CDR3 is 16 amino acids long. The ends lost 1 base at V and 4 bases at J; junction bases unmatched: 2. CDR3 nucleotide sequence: TGCGCCAGCAGCCAAGTTCTAGCGGGAGGGTACAATGAGCAGTTCTTC. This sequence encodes CASSQVLAGGYNEQFF.

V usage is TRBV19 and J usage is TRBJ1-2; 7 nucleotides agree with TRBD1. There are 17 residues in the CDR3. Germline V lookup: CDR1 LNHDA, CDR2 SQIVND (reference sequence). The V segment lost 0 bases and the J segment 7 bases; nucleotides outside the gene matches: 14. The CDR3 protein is CASSIDLDSGTAFGYTF. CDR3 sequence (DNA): TGTGCCAGTAGTATAGATCTTGATTCCGGGACAGCCTTTGGCTACACCTTC.

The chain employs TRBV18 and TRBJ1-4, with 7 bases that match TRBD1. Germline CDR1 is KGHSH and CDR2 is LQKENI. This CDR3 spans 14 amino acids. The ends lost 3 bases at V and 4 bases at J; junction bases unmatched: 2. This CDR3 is CASSPQGVNEKLFF. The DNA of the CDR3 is TGTGCCAGCTCACCCCAGGGGGTTAATGAAAAACTGTTTTTT.

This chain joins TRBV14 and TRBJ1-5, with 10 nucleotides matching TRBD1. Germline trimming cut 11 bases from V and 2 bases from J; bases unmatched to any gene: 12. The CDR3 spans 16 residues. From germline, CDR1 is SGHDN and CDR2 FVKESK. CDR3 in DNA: TGTGCCGGACCCGACAGGGGGCAAAATGGCAATCAGCCCCAGCATTTT. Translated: CAGPDRGQNGNQPQHF. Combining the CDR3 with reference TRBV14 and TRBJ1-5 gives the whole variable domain EAGVTQFPSHSVIEKGQTVTLRCDPISGHDNLYWYRRVMGKEIKFLLHFVKESKQDESGMPNNRFLAERTGGTYSTLKVQPAELEDSGVYFCAGPDRGQNGNQPQHFGDGTRLSIL.

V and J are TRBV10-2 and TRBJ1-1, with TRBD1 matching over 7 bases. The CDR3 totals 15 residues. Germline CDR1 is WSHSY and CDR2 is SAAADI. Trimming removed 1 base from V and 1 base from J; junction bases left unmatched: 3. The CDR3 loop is CASSEWGTANTEAFF. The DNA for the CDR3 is TGCGCCAGCAGTGAGTGGGGGACAGCGAACACTGAAGCTTTCTTT.

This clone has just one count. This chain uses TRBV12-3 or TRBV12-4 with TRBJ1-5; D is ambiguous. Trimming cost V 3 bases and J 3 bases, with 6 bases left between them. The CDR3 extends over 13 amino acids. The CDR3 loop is CASSFTNNQPQHF. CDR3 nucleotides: TGTGCCAGCAGTTTTACTAACAATCAGCCCCAGCATTTT.

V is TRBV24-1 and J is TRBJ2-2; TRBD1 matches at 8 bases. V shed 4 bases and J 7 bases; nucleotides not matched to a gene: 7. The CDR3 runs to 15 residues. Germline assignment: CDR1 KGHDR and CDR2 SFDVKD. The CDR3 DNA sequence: TGTGCCACCAGTGACTGGACAGGGTCAAGCGGGGAGCTGTTTTTT. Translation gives CATSDWTGSSGELFF.

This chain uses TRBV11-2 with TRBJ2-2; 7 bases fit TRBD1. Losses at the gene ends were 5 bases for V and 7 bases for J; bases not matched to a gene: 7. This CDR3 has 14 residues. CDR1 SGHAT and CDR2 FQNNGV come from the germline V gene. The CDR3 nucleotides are TGTGCCAGCAGCCATAGACAGGGCAGCGGGGAGCTGTTTTTT. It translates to CASSHRQGSGELFF.

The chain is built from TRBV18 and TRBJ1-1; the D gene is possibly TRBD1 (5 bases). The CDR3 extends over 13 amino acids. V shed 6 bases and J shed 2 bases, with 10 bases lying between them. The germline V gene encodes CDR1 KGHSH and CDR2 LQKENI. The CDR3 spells CASSTQVNTEAFF. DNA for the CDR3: TGTGCCAGCTCTACACAGGTCAACACTGAAGCTTTCTTT.

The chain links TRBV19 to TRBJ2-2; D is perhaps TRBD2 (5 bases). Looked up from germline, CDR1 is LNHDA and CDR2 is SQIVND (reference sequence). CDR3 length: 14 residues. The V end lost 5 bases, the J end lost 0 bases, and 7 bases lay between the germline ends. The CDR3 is CASSVSANTGELFF. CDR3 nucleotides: TGTGCCAGTAGTGTTAGCGCGAACACCGGGGAGCTGTTTTTT.

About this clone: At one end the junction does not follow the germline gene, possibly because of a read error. This CDR3 reads CASRQDLFGWEANEKLFF. The CDR3 bases are TGCGCCAGCAGACAAGATCTATTTGGTTGGGAGGCTAATGAAAAACTGTTTTTT. The chain carries TRBV4-1 and TRBJ1-4; D is ambiguous. The CDR3 consists of 18 residues. Germline V CDR1 and CDR2: MGHRA, YSYEKL.

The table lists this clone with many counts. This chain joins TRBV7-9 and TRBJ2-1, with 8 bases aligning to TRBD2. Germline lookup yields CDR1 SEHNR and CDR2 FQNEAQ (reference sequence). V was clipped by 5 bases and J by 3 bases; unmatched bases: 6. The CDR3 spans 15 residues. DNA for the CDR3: TGTGCCAGCAGCCTTAGCGGGGAGATCTACAATGAGCAGTTCTTC. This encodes CASSLSGEIYNEQFF.

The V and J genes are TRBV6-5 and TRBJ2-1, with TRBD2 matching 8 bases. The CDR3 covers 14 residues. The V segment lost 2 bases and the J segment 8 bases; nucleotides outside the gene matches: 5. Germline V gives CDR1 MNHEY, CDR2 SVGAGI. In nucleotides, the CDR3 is TGTGCCAGCAGTTACCAGCGGGAGAGCTATGAGCAGTTCTTC. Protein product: CASSYQRESYEQFF.